This T cell receptor beta chain originates from a study of radiotherapy plus CTLA-4 blockade in lung cancer. The CDR3 sequence is 18 residues long. Germline CDR1 is SGHAT and CDR2 is FQNNGV. The ends lost 5 bases at V and 1 base at J; junction bases unmatched: 9. Clones were sequenced by immunoSEQ multiplex PCR, and TCRdb holds only the in-frame ones, with some missing. Of approximately 98,000 clones listed, 82% were seen once; the top ten hold nearly 3.5%. The V call is TRBV11-2, the J call TRBJ2-3; the match to TRBD2 covers 13 bases. This clonotype originated in a human donor with non-small cell lung cancer who had a partial response to radiotherapy plus ipilimumab. Sample: peripheral blood, taken from a patient treated with radiotherapy plus ipilimumab. CDR3 DNA sequence: TGTGCCAGCAGCCTACGGACTAGCGGGAGTTGGGGCACAGATACGCAGTATTTT. Translated: CASSLRTSGSWGTDTQYF.